A selection of T cell receptor beta chains follows, all from one sample in a study of T cells in tuberculosis. Clones were read by immunoSEQ multiplex PCR, and TCRdb kept only the in-frame ones, dropping some. Among about 34,000 clones listed, approximately 93% were seen once. The sample here was PBMCs, taken at tuberculosis diagnosis. These receptor sequences come from an adult with tuberculosis. Each CDR3 is given with its conserved first and last residue. A D gene is named only where the DNA matches it firmly. Clone size is stated in some rows and not others, as once, few, many or a class when expanded.

DNA,CDR3,size,D,V,J
TGTGCCAGCTCACCCGACCGCGGCGGGAGGTACGAGCAGTACTTC,CASSPDRGGRYEQYF,NA,TRBD2,TRBV18,TRBJ2-7
TGTGCCAGCAGCTTAGCTGCAGGTAATGGCTACACCTTC,CASSLAAGNGYTF,NA,NA,TRBV11-2,TRBJ1-2
TGTGCCAGCAGCTTAGTGGGGGCGCAATTTAACTATGGCTACACCTTC,CASSLVGAQFNYGYTF,NA,NA,TRBV7-9,TRBJ1-2
TGTGCCAGCAGGAACCAAGCGGATACGCAGTATTTT,CASRNQADTQYF,NA,NA,TRBV27,TRBJ2-3
TGTGCCTGGAGCGACGAGGGCGGTGAAGCTTTCTTT,CAWSDEGGEAFF,NA,NA,TRBV30,TRBJ1-1
TGTGCCAGCAGCGCCCCCGGGACAGGGGGCACAGATACGCAGTATTTT,CASSAPGTGGTDTQYF,once,TRBD1,TRBV9,TRBJ2-3
TGTGCCAGCAGTTTAATGACAGTGGGCACTGAAGCTTTCTTT,CASSLMTVGTEAFF,NA,NA,TRBV28,TRBJ1-1
TGCGCCAGCAGCCAAGATGAGGTGGAGCAGTACTTC,CASSQDEVEQYF,NA,NA,TRBV4-1,TRBJ2-7
TGTGCCAGCAGTGTTAGGGGGGGGAGTGAGGTGGCCAAAAACATTCAGTACTTC,CASSVRGGSEVAKNIQYF,once,NA,TRBV6-1,TRBJ2-4
TGCGCCAGCAGCTTGACAGGGGGGCCCAACACTGAAGCTTTCTTT,CASSLTGGPNTEAFF,NA,TRBD1,TRBV5-1,TRBJ1-1